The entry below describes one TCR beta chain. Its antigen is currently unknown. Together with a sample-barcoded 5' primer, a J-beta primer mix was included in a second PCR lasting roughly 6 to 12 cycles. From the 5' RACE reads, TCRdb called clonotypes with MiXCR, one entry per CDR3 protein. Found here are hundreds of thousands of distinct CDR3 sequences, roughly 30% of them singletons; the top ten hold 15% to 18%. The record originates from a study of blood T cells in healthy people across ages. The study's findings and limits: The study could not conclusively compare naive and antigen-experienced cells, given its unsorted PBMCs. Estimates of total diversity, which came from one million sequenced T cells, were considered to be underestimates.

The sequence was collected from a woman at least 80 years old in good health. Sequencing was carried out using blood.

The CDR3: CASSNRAGVYEQYF. The CDR3 DNA follows: TGTGCCAGCAGCAACAGGGCGGGGGTCTACGAGCAGTACTTC. The chain is built from TRBV21-1 and TRBJ2-7; the table names TRBD1, a call not compared with the DNA. TRBV21-1 is reported as a pseudogene. The CDR3 is 14 amino acids.